The source of this T cell receptor beta chain is a study of T cell repertoires in cytomegalovirus infection. In the study overall: Public signatures in TCR beta pointed to CMV infection and matching HLA type.

Study outcomes and limitations: Individuals carrying CMV plus the relevant HLA were identified by cumulative frequency of public TCR beta families. Within the response measured ex vivo, HLA-C-restricted CMV-specific TCR beta clonotypes were dominant.

TCRdb redid the calling of the reads with MiXCR, one entry per CDR3 protein. The sample contains 200,000 to 250,000 distinct CDR3 sequences, roughly 6.5% of which appear only once. The table lists this clonotype with many counts. Antigen: not known. The CDR3 contains 14 residues. Trimming left V 1 base short and J 5 bases short, with 8 bases between. Per the germline V gene, CDR1 is SGHTA and CDR2 is FQGNSA. The source of this sequence is a human donor in good health (CMV status not recorded). Some clones in this sample may be carry-over from other donors' samples. Sequencing was performed on PBMCs. This chain joins TRBV7-2 and TRBJ1-4; D gene unclear. As DNA, the CDR3 is TGTGCCAGCAGCTTAGTTACAGAGAATGAAAAACTGTTTTTT. It translates to CASSLVTENEKLFF.